Each of the 2 T cell receptor beta chains below was sequenced from the same sample in a study of cytomegalovirus exposure and HLA in healthy donors. 13 Jbeta primers and 60 Vbeta primers were used for the PCR. Some clones are missing from TCRdb's copy, which holds only in-frame ones; the method was immunoSEQ multiplex PCR. Altogether about 160,000 clones are present, just under 80% being singletons, with the ten largest covering roughly 1.3%. Sequenced: PBMCs. These receptors all come from a woman in her fifties or sixties in good health and CMV-seronegative.

The chain has TRBV7-2 and TRBJ2-7; TRBD2 aligns across 7 bases. The CDR3 has 15 residues. CDR1 and CDR2 (germline): SGHTA, FQGNSA. Trimming cost V 1 base and J 2 bases; bases outside gene matches: 5. The CDR3 region is CASSLETGGPYEQYF. CDR3 in DNA: TGTGCCAGCAGCTTAGAGACGGGAGGACCCTACGAGCAGTACTTC.

The chain carries TRBV11-2 and TRBJ2-7; 9 positions match TRBD2. Trimming at V came to 3 bases and at J to 0 bases, leaving 3 bases not matched to a gene. There are 15 residues in the CDR3. The germline gives CDR1 SGHAT, CDR2 FQNNGV. CDR3 residues: CASSFAAGGSYEQYF. Here the CDR3 DNA reads TGTGCCAGCAGCTTCGCAGCGGGGGGCTCCTACGAGCAGTACTTC.